This T cell receptor (beta chain) was identified in a study of shared T cell receptors in the human thymus. Repertoires were generated with immunoSEQ multiplex PCR, while TCRdb's copy carries only in-frame clones and drops some. The sample has over 650,000 clones; about 87% are singletons. This CDR3 is 16 amino acids long. V shed 6 bases, J shed 8 bases, and the junction held 12 bases outside the gene matches. Per germline, CDR1 WSHSY and CDR2 SAAADI. The same specimen was also included in a second study, on human thymus T cells. This second study notes: The thymus tissue came from resections taken during corrective heart surgery. Unrelated individuals reportedly shared highly overlapping thymic TCR repertoires.

The sequenced sample consisted of thymocytes. This clonotype was sampled from a boy under two years old with a congenital heart defect. V gene TRBV10-2 combines with J gene TRBJ2-1; the match to TRBD2 covers 11 bases. Written as DNA, the CDR3 is TGCGCCAGCAGGAACAATAGCGGGGGGGCTGTCGATGAGCAGTTCTTC. Translating gives CASRNNSGGAVDEQFF.